Listed here are 9 T cell receptor beta chains from one sample, sequenced in a study of blood T cell repertoires in COVID-19. The data were produced by immunoSEQ multiplex PCR, yet TCRdb's version contains in-frame clones alone and is incomplete. This table holds 120,000 to 150,000 clones, around nine tenths found once. Specimen: peripheral blood. These receptors originate from a woman in her forties or fifties with active or convalescent COVID-19.

This chain connects TRBV24-1 to TRBJ2-3, with TRBD2 matching over 7 bases. V gave up 3 bases and J gave up 2 bases; unmatched junction bases: 10. CDR3 size: 17 residues. CDR1 and CDR2 from the germline V gene are KGHDR and SFDVKD. CDR3 sequence reads: CATSDPAGTTYTDTQYF. CDR3 nucleotides: TGTGCCACCAGTGATCCAGCCGGGACTACCTACACAGATACGCAGTATTTT.

The chain recombines TRBV11-3 with TRBJ2-1; D is unclear. Trimming pared 2 bases from V and 4 bases from J, leaving 6 bases between. CDR3 length: 13 amino acids. Germline V lookup: CDR1 SGHNT, CDR2 YENEEA. In DNA, the CDR3 is TGTGCCAGCAGCTTAAGCCGGTACAATGAGCAGTTCTTC. Amino acid sequence: CASSLSRYNEQFF.

The CDR3 region has the DNA TGTGCCAGCAGCCCGGGGGAGGGCCGCCACGAGCAGTACTTC. Its translation is CASSPGEGRHEQYF. This chain uses TRBV3-1 (or the pseudogene TRBV3-2) with TRBJ2-7; 7 bases align to TRBD2. Germline V gives CDR1 LGHDT, CDR2 YNNKEL (reference sequence). V dropped 4 bases and J dropped 5; count of bases not matched to a gene: 8. The CDR3 contains 14 residues.

The chain recombines TRBV4-2 with TRBJ1-5; 7 bases fit TRBD1. The length of the CDR3 is 16 residues. Germline V gives CDR1 LGHNA, CDR2 YNFKEQ. The V gene end was trimmed by 2 bases and the J gene end by 5 bases; junction bases not matched to a gene: 9. CDR3 sequence: CASSQPDNRGYQPQHF. The CDR3 DNA follows: TGTGCCAGCAGCCAACCCGACAACAGGGGATATCAGCCCCAGCATTTT.

The V gene is TRBV9, the J gene TRBJ1-3; D not certain. The ends were cut back, 0 bases at V and 2 bases at J, with 12 bases in the middle. Germline V CDR1 and CDR2: SGDLS, YYNGEE. This CDR3 has 16 amino acids. DNA of the CDR3: TGTGCCAGCAGCGTAGAGCCGGCGAGGGCTGGAAACACCATATATTTT. Its translation is CASSVEPARAGNTIYF.

The chain has TRBV24-1 and TRBJ2-2; 7 nucleotides line up with TRBD1. CDR3 length: 22 residues. With 4 bases clipped from V and 3 bases from J, the junction kept 25 bases outside the gene matches. From germline, CDR1 is KGHDR and CDR2 SFDVKD. This chain's CDR3 is CATSEFGAGIRPGQRYTGELFF. CDR3 bases: TGTGCCACCAGTGAATTTGGGGCCGGGATTCGGCCGGGACAGAGATACACCGGGGAGCTGTTTTTT.

This clone was detected ten times or more. The chain links TRBV6-4 to TRBJ2-3, with 7 bases matching TRBD1. The CDR3 length is 13 residues. The V segment lost 8 bases and the J segment 3 bases; nucleotides outside the gene matches: 5. Per germline, CDR1 MRHNA and CDR2 SNTAGT. CDR3 in DNA: TGTGCCAGCGCCGACAGGGAGACAGATACGCAGTATTTT. This gives the protein CASADRETDTQYF.

The rearrangement uses TRBV6-5 and TRBJ2-3; 11 bases are shared with TRBD2. The CDR3 is 15 amino acids. V shed 3 bases and J 5 bases; nucleotides not matched to a gene: 4. Germline V gene sequence: CDR1 MNHEY, CDR2 SVGAGI. The CDR3 region is CASSYLAGGGDTQYF. In DNA form, the CDR3 reads TGTGCCAGCAGTTATCTAGCGGGGGGAGGAGATACGCAGTATTTT.

This sequence joins TRBV28 and TRBJ1-4, with 7 bases matching TRBD1. There are 15 residues in the CDR3. V lost 6 bases, J lost 3 bases, and 7 bases stayed unmatched. CDR1 and CDR2 (germline): MDHEN, SYDVKM. The CDR3 region is CASSQTGQANEKLFF. The CDR3 coding sequence is TGTGCCAGCAGCCAGACAGGGCAAGCTAATGAAAAACTGTTTTTT.